The 25 T cell receptor beta chains given below trace back to one sample, sequenced in a study of T cells after yellow fever vaccination. From the 5' RACE reads, TCRdb called clonotypes with MiXCR, one entry per CDR3 protein. In the table there are about 300,000 distinct CDR3 sequences, under 9% of which are singletons. The starting material was CD4+ T cells sorted from PBMCs, obtained 5 days after the yellow fever booster vaccination. Source of these receptors: a man aged 18 to 35 who received the YFV17D yellow fever vaccine.

This clonotype was recorded at least ten times. The chain links TRBV12-3 or TRBV12-4 to TRBJ1-2; D is unresolved. The CDR3 spans 13 residues. V lost 6 bases, J lost 8 bases, and 16 bases lay in between. The chain's CDR3 is CASSPGARGGYTF. Written as DNA, the CDR3 is TGTGCCAGCAGCCCGGGAGCCCGAGGGGGCTACACCTTC.

This clonotype was observed a handful of times. The chain uses TRBV25-1 and TRBJ2-3, with 7 bases that match TRBD2. The V gene end was trimmed by 4 bases and the J gene end by 2 bases; junction bases not matched to a gene: 0. Germline V gene sequence: CDR1 MGHDK, CDR2 SYGVNS. The CDR3 sequence is 13 residues long. The CDR3 nucleotides read TGTGCCAGCAGTGGACTAGCCACAGATACGCAGTATTTT. The encoded protein is CASSGLATDTQYF.

The chain joins TRBV7-3 to TRBJ2-5; 7 bases agree with TRBD2. CDR1 is SGHTA and CDR2 is FQGTGA in the germline V gene. Trimming at V came to 5 bases and at J to 5 bases, leaving 14 bases not matched to a gene. The CDR3 has 16 amino acids. This CDR3 reads CASSRAPAAAGETQYF. CDR3 DNA sequence: TGTGCCAGCAGCCGGGCCCCAGCGGCAGCGGGGGAGACCCAGTACTTC.

This clonotype was counted ten times or more. V and J are TRBV6-2 or TRBV6-3 and TRBJ2-7, with unresolved D. Trimming removed 5 bases at V and 4 bases at J, with 3 bases between. Germline-derived CDR1 and CDR2 are MNHEY and SVGEGT. The length of the CDR3 is 10 residues. The CDR3 spells CASSHYEQYV. DNA of the CDR3: TGTGCCAGCAGTCATTACGAGCAGTACGTC.

V gene TRBV5-1 combines with J gene TRBJ2-2, with 10 positions matching TRBD1. J gave up 6 bases and V 5 bases, and 7 bases lay outside the gene matches. This CDR3 comprises 15 residues. The germline gives CDR1 SGHRS, CDR2 YFSETQ. CDR3 amino acids: CASSAGQGYAGELFF. In DNA, the CDR3 is TGCGCCAGCAGTGCGGGACAGGGGTATGCCGGGGAGCTGTTTTTT. Using reference TRBV5-1 and TRBJ2-2 for the parts outside the CDR3, the full variable domain is KAGVTQTPRYLIKTRGQQVTLSCSPISGHRSVSWYQQTPGQGLQFLFEYFSETQRNKGNFPGRFSGRQFSNSRSEMNVSTLELGDSALYLCASSAGQGYAGELFFGEGSRLTVL.

This chain joins TRBV7-3 and TRBJ1-6; D perhaps matches TRBD1 (5 bases). Germline CDR1 SGHTA, CDR2 FQGTGA. The CDR3 totals 13 residues. V lost 5 bases to trimming and J lost 15 bases, with 17 bases between them. CDR3 coding DNA: TGTGCCAGCAGCCCCGGGACGGTTTCGCTCCTCCACTTT. Translated, it gives CASSPGTVSLLHF.

The chain carries TRBV5-5 and TRBJ2-3; D not resolved. V shed 2 bases and J shed 4 bases, with 5 bases lying between them. Germline V lookup: CDR1 SGHKS, CDR2 YYEKEE (reference sequence). The CDR3 has 12 residues. CDR3 in amino acids: CASSFEADTQYF. CDR3 DNA: TGTGCCAGCAGCTTTGAGGCAGATACGCAGTATTTT. Supplemented by reference TRBV5-5 and TRBJ2-3, the full variable domain reads DAGVTQSPTHLIKTRGQQVTLRCSPISGHKSVSWYQQVLGQGPQFIFQYYEKEERGRGNFPDRFSARQFPNYSSELNVNALLLGDSALYLCASSFEADTQYFGPGTRLTVL.

CDR3 nucleotides: TGTGCCAGCAGTTACTCCCAGCTGAAAGAGACCCAGTACTTC. This codes for CASSYSQLKETQYF. V is TRBV6-6 and J is TRBJ2-5, with D uncertain. Germline V gives CDR1 MNHNY, CDR2 SVGAGI (reference sequence). Trimming took 0 bases from V and 3 from J, leaving 8 bases between them. This CDR3 comprises 14 residues.

The rearrangement uses TRBV18 and TRBJ2-3; maybe TRBD2 (6 bases). This CDR3 contains 17 residues. Trimming left V 6 bases short and J 4 bases short, with 23 bases between. Germline CDR1 reads KGHSH; CDR2 reads LQKENI. The CDR3: CASSQGRQGVFPDTQYF. The CDR3 DNA sequence: TGTGCCAGCTCCCAAGGGAGGCAGGGCGTATTCCCAGATACGCAGTATTTT.

This clonotype was detected a few times. This chain joins TRBV12-3 or TRBV12-4 and TRBJ1-4; D not certain. The V and J ends lost 5 bases and 4 bases respectively, with 11 bases between them. The CDR3 has 14 residues. The chain's CDR3 is CASSPTGSNEKLFF. The CDR3 DNA is TGTGCCAGCAGTCCGACGGGGAGTAATGAAAAACTGTTTTTT.

This chain connects TRBV24-1 to TRBJ2-1; TRBD1 aligns across 9 bases. Trimming cost V 6 bases and J 6 bases; bases outside gene matches: 17. CDR3 length: 18 amino acids. Germline CDR1 is KGHDR and CDR2 is SFDVKD. In DNA, the CDR3 is TGTGCCACCAGTTCGGTCGAGGGAGGACAGGGGAGGCCCAATGAGCAGTTCTTC. Translating it yields CATSSVEGGQGRPNEQFF.

This clonotype came up a few times. CDR3 amino acids: CASSWDRGTDTQYF. In DNA form, the CDR3 reads TGTGCCAGCAGTTGGGACCGGGGAACGGATACGCAGTATTTT. The V call is TRBV27, the J call TRBJ2-3; TRBD1 or TRBD2 may be the D gene (5 bases each). The CDR3 length is 14 residues. V was pared by 4 bases and J by 6 bases, with 14 bases between. CDR1 and CDR2 (germline): MNHEY, SMNVEV (reference sequence).

V usage is TRBV11-2 and J usage is TRBJ2-7; TRBD1 matches at 11 bases. The junction had 4 bases not matched to a gene; V was cut back by 4 bases and J by 2 bases. Germline CDR1 and CDR2: SGHAT and FQNNGV. CDR3 length equals 15 residues. The DNA of the CDR3 is TGTGCCAGCAGCTCCGGGACAGGGGGAACCTACGAGCAGTACTTC. Its protein product is CASSSGTGGTYEQYF.

The CDR3 coding sequence is TGTGCCAGCAGCTCCGCCCAAGGGGGTTCAAAAACTAACTATGGCTACACCTTC. Protein: CASSSAQGGSKTNYGYTF. J is TRBJ1-2 and V is TRBV5-5; perhaps TRBD1 as D (6 bases). Germline V gives CDR1 SGHKS, CDR2 YYEKEE (reference sequence). This CDR3 contains 18 residues. V was clipped by 3 bases and J by 0 bases, with 21 bases between them.

This clonotype was found many times. This chain uses TRBV5-1 with TRBJ2-5; no definite D call. Trimming took 5 bases from V and 2 from J, leaving 19 bases between them. Germline V CDR1 and CDR2: SGHRS, YFSETQ. The CDR3 consists of 16 residues. CDR3 protein: CASSEDPQSLQETQYF. The CDR3 DNA follows: TGCGCCAGCAGTGAGGACCCACAGTCCCTTCAAGAGACCCAGTACTTC.

This clonotype appeared a few times. This rearrangement joins TRBV18 to TRBJ1-2, with unresolved D. CDR3 size: 14 residues. V was pared by 2 bases and J by 3 bases, with 10 bases between. Germline lookup yields CDR1 KGHSH and CDR2 LQKENI. This CDR3 reads CASSPMVGYYGYTF. The DNA for the CDR3 is TGTGCCAGCTCACCAATGGTGGGGTACTATGGCTACACCTTC.

In this sample, this clonotype turned up a few times. The rearrangement joins TRBV7-2 to TRBJ2-1; 9 nucleotides line up with TRBD2. CDR1 SGHTA and CDR2 FQGNSA come from the germline V gene. The CDR3 spans 14 residues. V was clipped by 4 bases and J by 8 bases; unmatched bases: 6. Here the CDR3 reads CASSWGGGADEQFF. CDR3 sequence (DNA): TGTGCCAGCAGCTGGGGCGGGGGGGCGGATGAGCAGTTCTTC.

This clonotype was seen only a few times. The chain carries TRBV7-9 and TRBJ2-5; 9 bases line up with TRBD2. Germline V lookup: CDR1 SEHNR, CDR2 FQNEAQ (reference sequence). The CDR3 extends over 16 amino acids. V lost 2 bases, J lost 0 bases, and 4 bases stayed unmatched. CDR3 DNA sequence: TGTGCCAGCAGCTTACCGGCGGGGGGGTACCAAGAGACCCAGTACTTC. Translating gives CASSLPAGGYQETQYF.

The V and J genes are TRBV2 and TRBJ1-5, with D unresolved. Per the germline V gene, CDR1 is SNHLY and CDR2 is FYNNEI. This CDR3 spans 12 amino acids. V was cut by 7 bases and J by 7 bases, with 11 bases left in between. This chain's CDR3 is CASKGEGQPQHF. The CDR3 bases are TGTGCCAGCAAGGGAGAGGGCCAGCCCCAGCATTTT.

This clonotype was detected a few times. The rearrangement links TRBV18 to TRBJ1-3, with D possibly TRBD1 on 5 matching bases. The CDR3 consists of 14 residues. V gave up 3 bases and J gave up 6 bases, with 12 bases separating them. Germline V gives CDR1 KGHSH, CDR2 LQKENI. The CDR3 protein is CASSPQGYENTIYF. The CDR3 DNA sequence: TGTGCCAGCTCACCTCAGGGTTATGAAAACACCATATATTTT.

This clonotype turned up a few times. This chain links TRBV5-4 with TRBJ2-5; TRBD2 might be the D (5 bases). The germline V and J ends were trimmed by 0 bases and 5 bases, with 14 bases remaining between them. The CDR3 has 15 amino acids. Germline-derived CDR1 and CDR2 are SGHNT and YYREEE (reference sequence). For the CDR3, the DNA is TGTGCCAGCAGCTTGGTTCTCGGGAACATGGAGACCCAGTACTTC. It translates to CASSLVLGNMETQYF.

In DNA, the CDR3 is TGTGCCACCACCCGCCCAGGGCGAGCGGGTTCCACTGAAGCTTTCTTT. As protein: CATTRPGRAGSTEAFF. The V gene is TRBV6-5, the J gene TRBJ1-1; D is possibly TRBD1 (5 bases). There are 16 residues in the CDR3. The germline gives CDR1 MNHEY, CDR2 SVGAGI. The V gene lost 10 bases and the J gene lost 4 bases, with 25 bases spanning the gap.

This clonotype was seen many times. V and J are TRBV7-3 and TRBJ2-1; 11 nucleotides agree with TRBD1. The ends lost 1 base at V and 7 bases at J; junction bases unmatched: 6. CDR3 size: 16 residues. The V gene's germline CDR1 is SGHTA and CDR2 FQGTGA. This CDR3 is CASSLSGTGGRNEQFF. The CDR3 nucleotides read TGTGCCAGCAGCTTAAGTGGGACAGGGGGTCGTAATGAGCAGTTCTTC.

The V call is TRBV4-2, the J call TRBJ1-2, with TRBD1 matching 7 bases. V gave up 8 bases and J gave up 1 base; unmatched junction bases: 13. CDR3 length equals 16 residues. In germline, CDR1 is LGHNA, CDR2 YNFKEQ. CDR3 sequence (DNA): TGTGCCAGCCGACACGTAGGGGGCTCACTTAACTATGGCTACACCTTC. This codes for CASRHVGGSLNYGYTF.

The chain links TRBV6-2 or TRBV6-3 to TRBJ2-7, with TRBD2 matching 8 bases. The germline V gene encodes CDR1 MNHEY and CDR2 SVGEGT. The CDR3 extends over 16 amino acids. J lost 3 bases, V lost 6 bases, and 13 bases had no gene match. CDR3 in amino acids: CASRHLGGLGRYEQYF. The CDR3 nucleotides read TGTGCCAGCAGGCACCTCGGGGGACTAGGGCGCTACGAGCAGTACTTC.